The clone carrying this T cell receptor (beta chain) has a handful of counts. The antigen is unknown. The source of the sample is a study of CD8+ T cells in alopecia areata. Study at large: Each of the treated patients was given oral tofacitinib, 5 to 10 mg twice daily, for moderate-to-severe alopecia areata. Broader study findings: Clonality was higher in lesional than normal scalp, especially in alopecia totalis/universalis. One nonresponder makes the tie between baseline CD8+ expansion and response uncertain.

RNA extraction and reverse transcription yielded cDNA as sequencing template. Here immunoSEQ multiplex PCR was the method, and the copy in TCRdb shows in-frame clones only, minus some. The profile shows about 140,000 clones, about 56% of them singletons. Regarding treatment: oral pan-JAK inhibitor, 5-10 mg twice daily. Peripheral blood and lesional scalp punch biopsies came from alopecia areata patients. Germline V CDR1 and CDR2: SQVTM, ANQGSEA. The CDR3 sequence is 15 residues long. Between the trimmed V and J ends, which lost 6 bases and 1 base, there was a span of 18 bases. The sequenced sample was CD8+ T cells sorted from blood, obtained at week 4, from a patient treated with tofacitinib. The receptor was isolated from a human donor with alopecia areata. V usage is TRBV29-1 and J usage is TRBJ2-5; D ambiguous. The CDR3: CSVRTRRVVQETQYF. CDR3 in DNA: TGCAGCGTCAGGACGCGCCGGGTCGTCCAAGAGACCCAGTACTTC.